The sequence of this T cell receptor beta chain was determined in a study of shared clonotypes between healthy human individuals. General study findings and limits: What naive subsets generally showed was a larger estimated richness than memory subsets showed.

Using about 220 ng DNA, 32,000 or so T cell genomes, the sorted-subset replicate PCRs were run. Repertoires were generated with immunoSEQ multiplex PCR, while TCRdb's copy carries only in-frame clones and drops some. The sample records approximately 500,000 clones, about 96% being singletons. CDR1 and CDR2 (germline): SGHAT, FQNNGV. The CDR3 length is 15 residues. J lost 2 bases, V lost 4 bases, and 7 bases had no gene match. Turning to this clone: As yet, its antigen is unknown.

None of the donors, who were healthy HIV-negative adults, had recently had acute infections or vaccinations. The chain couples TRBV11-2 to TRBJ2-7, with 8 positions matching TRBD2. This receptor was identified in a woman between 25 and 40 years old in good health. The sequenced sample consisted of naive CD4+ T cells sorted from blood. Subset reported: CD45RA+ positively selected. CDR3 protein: CASSSITSGTYEQYF. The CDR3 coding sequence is TGTGCCAGCAGCTCAATCACTAGCGGCACCTACGAGCAGTACTTC.